This is a list of T cell receptor beta chains from one sample in a study of blood T cell repertoires in COVID-19. Repertoires were generated with immunoSEQ multiplex PCR, while TCRdb's copy carries only in-frame clones and drops some. The sample gives approximately 170,000 clones, less than 85% of which show up once; about 10% is in the top ten. The source material was peripheral blood. These receptors came from a woman of 80 years or more with active or convalescent COVID-19. Each CDR3 is given with its conserved first and last residue. Each record gives: V gene, D gene, CDR3 protein. D genes are given only for firm matches.

V: TRBV29-1
D: TRBD2
CDR3: CSGLTSDQETQYF

V: TRBV20-1
D: NA
CDR3: CSASYKGGNTEAFF

V: TRBV5-1
D: NA
CDR3: CASRDSSGANVLTF

V: TRBV9
D: TRBD2
CDR3: CASSPTGTSGSRNEQFF

V: TRBV9
D: NA
CDR3: CASSLRLGASSYNEQFF

V: TRBV6-6
D: NA
CDR3: CASSTRAGRTEAFF

V: TRBV28
D: TRBD2
CDR3: CASLSGTYNEQFF

V: TRBV6-1
D: TRBD2
CDR3: CASSEWGGQETQYF

V: TRBV5-1
D: TRBD2
CDR3: CASSAGLAGVDEQFF

V: TRBV5-5
D: TRBD1
CDR3: CASSPGQVNTEAFF

V: TRBV4-1
D: NA
CDR3: CASSQAGLRTDTQYF

V: TRBV18
D: TRBD2
CDR3: CASSPPSGLAGEGDTQYF

V: TRBV5-1
D: NA
CDR3: CASSADSKGLHIYF

V: TRBV6-5
D: TRBD2
CDR3: CASSYAGADTQYF

V: TRBV7-3
D: NA
CDR3: CASSLPSENNEQFF

V: TRBV6-1
D: NA
CDR3: CASSEESGHGYTF

V: TRBV5-4
D: TRBD1
CDR3: CASSYPGQGARETQYF

V: TRBV6-6
D: TRBD1
CDR3: CASSLLGQGGAEAFF

V: TRBV6-1
D: NA
CDR3: CASSDYALGANTGELFF

V: TRBV10-3
D: TRBD2
CDR3: CAISESLPVTSGSDEQFF

V: TRBV9
D: NA
CDR3: CASSRSRDGELFF

V: TRBV30
D: NA
CDR3: CAWGHNSGNTIYF